This entry is about one T cell receptor beta chain. What it binds is not known. The data originate from a study of OX40 agonist ivuxolimab in advanced cancers. Study information: Prior anti-PD-1, anti-PD-L1 or anti-CTLA-4 therapy was allowed; more than 30% had some.

CDR3 length: 15 amino acids. J gave up 1 base and V 8 bases, and 6 bases lay outside the gene matches. Germline V gene lookup returns CDR1 LNHDA and CDR2 SQIVND (reference sequence). Study results and limitations: On average, CD8+ T cells had more expanded clones than CD4+. Some of the nonresponding patients also showed low levels of normalized T-cell clonal expansion.

Produced via immunoSEQ multiplex PCR; TCRdb's table is partial and in-frame only. The sample has 75,000 to 80,000 clones, around 82% seen once. The sample was CD4+ or CD8+ T cells sorted from blood, taken in a trial of the OX40 agonist ivuxolimab. The V gene is TRBV19, the J gene TRBJ1-5; 9 bases line up with TRBD1. The receptor comes from an adult with an advanced solid tumor such as melanoma, head and neck, liver or kidney cancer. CDR3 in DNA: TGTGCCAGTCAACAGGGGGCAGGGAGCAATCAGCCCCAGCATTTT. Its protein product is CASQQGAGSNQPQHF.